These 11 T cell receptor beta chains were sequenced from one sample in a study of shared clonotypes between healthy human individuals. Clones were read by immunoSEQ multiplex PCR, and TCRdb kept only the in-frame ones, dropping some. The table shows roughly 2,000,000 clones, with about 93% occurring only once. Selected positively for CCR7 and CD45RO-negative, naive CD8 cells excluded terminally differentiated effector memory CD45RA+ cells. Sequenced material: naive CD8+ T cells from PBMCs. These receptors all come from a young man in good health. Some clones in this sample may be carry-over from other donors' samples.

J is TRBJ2-1 and V is TRBV18; the match to TRBD1 covers 8 bases. Germline V gene sequence: CDR1 KGHSH, CDR2 LQKENI. This CDR3 region has 16 residues. The junction had 10 bases not matched to a gene; V was cut back by 3 bases and J by 6 bases. The CDR3 bases are TGTGCCAGCTCACCCGTGGTCCAGGGGGCCATCAATGAGCAGTTCTTC. Translated, it gives CASSPVVQGAINEQFF.

V and J are TRBV13 and TRBJ2-5; 12 nucleotides line up with TRBD2. CDR1 and CDR2 from the germline V gene are PRHDT and FYEKMQ (reference sequence). The CDR3 totals 16 residues. With 3 bases clipped from V and 4 bases from J, the junction kept 6 bases outside the gene matches. The CDR3, as DNA: TGTGCCAGCAGCTTGGCCGGACTAGCGGGGTCAGAGACCCAGTACTTC. Translation: CASSLAGLAGSETQYF.

As for this clone: Other DNA sequences in the same sample also yield this CDR3. The rearrangement joins TRBV9 to TRBJ2-3; D remains unclear. V lost 4 bases and J 0 bases, leaving 3 bases between the germline ends. This CDR3 comprises 12 residues. Germline V gene data show CDR1 as SGDLS and CDR2 as YYNGEE. The CDR3 DNA sequence: TGTGCCAGCAGCTCTAGCACAGATACGCAGTATTTT. Translation gives CASSSSTDTQYF.

The chain employs TRBV19 and TRBJ2-7, with D tentatively TRBD2 (5 bases). CDR1 LNHDA and CDR2 SQIVND come from the germline V gene (reference sequence). Between the trimmed V and J ends, which lost 6 bases and 3 bases, there was a span of 12 bases. The CDR3 is 13 residues long. CDR3 amino acids: CASRAGSYYEQYF. DNA for the CDR3: TGTGCCAGTAGGGCGGGTTCCTACTACGAGCAGTACTTC.

The rearrangement uses TRBV10-3 and TRBJ2-1, with 8 bases that match TRBD2. The CDR3 runs 16 residues. J lost 4 bases, V lost 2 bases, and 7 bases had no gene match. CDR1 ENHRY and CDR2 SYGVKD come from the germline V gene. The CDR3 DNA reads as TGTGCCATCAGTGAGGGGTTACTAGCGGCTTACAATGAGCAGTTCTTC. It specifies CAISEGLLAAYNEQFF.

The chain uses TRBV7-9 and TRBJ2-2; TRBD2 agrees at 7 bases. The CDR3 totals 16 residues. J lost 4 bases, V lost 5 bases, and 10 bases had no gene match. CDR1 is SEHNR and CDR2 is FQNEAQ in the germline V gene (reference sequence). As DNA, the CDR3 is TGTGCCAGCAGCCCAATGGCAGGGAGGGGCACCGGGGAGCTGTTTTTT. Its translation is CASSPMAGRGTGELFF.

In its sample, this clone was seen once. The genes are TRBV15 and TRBJ2-1; 7 bases map to TRBD2. The germline CDR1 and CDR2 sequences are LNHNV and YYDKDF (reference sequence). Germline trimming cut 5 bases from V and 3 bases from J; bases unmatched to any gene: 1. The CDR3 runs to 13 residues. CDR3 region: CATSGGVYNEQFF. CDR3 coding DNA: TGTGCCACCAGCGGGGGGGTCTACAATGAGCAGTTCTTC.

The chain is built from TRBV28 and TRBJ2-2, with D uncertain. CDR3 length equals 16 residues. V was pared by 5 bases and J by 0 bases, with 13 bases between. From germline, CDR1 is MDHEN and CDR2 SYDVKM. The CDR3 DNA sequence: TGTGCCAGCAGTCTCCAAGTGGGCCCGAACACCGGGGAGCTGTTTTTT. Translation: CASSLQVGPNTGELFF. The full variable domain, with the rest looked up from reference TRBV28 and TRBJ2-2, is DVKVTQSSRYLVKRTGEKVFLECVQDMDHENMFWYRQDPGLGLRLIYFSYDVKMKEKGDIPEGYSVSREKKERFSLILESASTNQTSMYLCASSLQVGPNTGELFFGEGSRLTVL.

This sequence joins TRBV14 and TRBJ2-5, with 9 bases identical to TRBD2. CDR1 and CDR2 (germline): SGHDN, FVKESK. The CDR3 is 19 amino acids. Unmatched junction bases numbered 15, after V lost 0 bases and J lost 4 bases. The DNA of the CDR3 is TGTGCCAGCAGCCAAGATGGTAGCTCTGTAGCGGGAGTGTTAGAGACCCAGTACTTC. Residues: CASSQDGSSVAGVLETQYF.

V usage is TRBV29-1 and J usage is TRBJ2-5; TRBD1 matches at 8 bases. CDR1 is SQVTM and CDR2 is ANQGSEA in the germline V gene. With V trimmed by 3 bases and J by 5 bases, 8 bases remained unmatched. This CDR3 contains 14 residues. This CDR3 is CSVETGAVGETQYF. CDR3 in DNA: TGCAGCGTTGAGACAGGGGCGGTGGGGGAGACCCAGTACTTC.

V usage is TRBV19 and J usage is TRBJ1-1, with D unclear. Trimming shortened V by 3 bases and J by 5 bases, and 13 bases separated the two germline ends. Germline loops: CDR1 LNHDA, CDR2 SQIVND (reference sequence). The CDR3 length is 14 residues. The DNA of the CDR3 is TGTGCCAGTAGTATTTCTACCTGGGAGACTGAAGCTTTCTTT. This encodes CASSISTWETEAFF.